This T cell receptor beta chain was recovered during a study of tissue T cells after allogeneic stem cell transplantation. Across the whole study: Before transplant, recipient-origin PBMCs were collected in roughly five GVHD patients.

TCRdb's copy holds only in-frame clones and misses some; the assay was immunoSEQ multiplex PCR. The data show roughly 42,000 clones, roughly 92% seen once. Germline CDR1 and CDR2: LNHNV and YYDKDF (reference sequence). Trimming took 1 base from V and 0 from J, leaving 13 bases between them. This CDR3 comprises 18 residues. The source is a woman aged 40-69 years who later had graft-versus-host disease after an allogeneic stem cell transplant. The chain links TRBV15 to TRBJ2-6; the D gene is possibly TRBD1 (6 bases). Sample: blood, taken before transplantation. The CDR3 loop reads CATSRGAGAFSGANVLTF. CDR3 nucleotides: TGTGCCACCAGCAGAGGGGCAGGGGCTTTCTCTGGGGCCAACGTCCTGACTTTC.